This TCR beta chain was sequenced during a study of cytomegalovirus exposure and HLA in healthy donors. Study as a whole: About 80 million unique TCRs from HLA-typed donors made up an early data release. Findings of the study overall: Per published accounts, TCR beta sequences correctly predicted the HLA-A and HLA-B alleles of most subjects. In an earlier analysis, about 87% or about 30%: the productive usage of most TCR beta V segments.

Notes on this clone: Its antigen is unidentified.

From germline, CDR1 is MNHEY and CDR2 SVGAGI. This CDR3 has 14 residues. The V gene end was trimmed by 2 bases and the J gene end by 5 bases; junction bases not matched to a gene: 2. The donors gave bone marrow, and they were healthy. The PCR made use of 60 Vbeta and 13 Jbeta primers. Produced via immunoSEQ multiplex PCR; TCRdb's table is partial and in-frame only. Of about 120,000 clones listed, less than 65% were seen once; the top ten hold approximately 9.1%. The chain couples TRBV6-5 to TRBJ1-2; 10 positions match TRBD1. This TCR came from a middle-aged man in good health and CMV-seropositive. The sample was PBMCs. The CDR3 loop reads CASSYGGQGYGYTF. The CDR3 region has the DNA TGTGCCAGCAGTTACGGGGGACAGGGGTATGGCTACACCTTC.